A selection of T cell receptor beta chains follows, all from one sample in a study of graft-versus-host responses after intestinal transplantation. No antigen has been assigned to these receptors. TCRdb's table, derived via immunoSEQ multiplex PCR, lists solely in-frame clones and lacks some. This repertoire shows tens of thousands of clones, about 95% found once; its top ten account for 0.15% to 0.2%. The sequencing used unstimulated CD4+ T cells sorted from spleen or lymph node cells, collected before transplant. Receptors were obtained from a human donor who was the organ donor for an intestinal transplant. The CDR3 runs from the conserved cysteine through the conserved F or W. The D gene is left open where the match is weak.

d_call,v_call,j_call,cdr3_nt,cdr3_aa
NA,TRBV9,TRBJ1-6,TGTGCCAGCAGCGTAACAGGGCAGGCACCCCTCCACTTT,CASSVTGQAPLHF
NA,TRBV10-2,TRBJ1-5,TGCGCCAGCAGTGAGTGGGGGGGAGGGCAGCCCCAGCATTTT,CASSEWGGGQPQHF
NA,TRBV5-1,TRBJ1-6,TGCGCCAGCAGCGGGGACACGGACAATTCACCCCTCCACTTT,CASSGDTDNSPLHF
NA,TRBV2,TRBJ1-5,TGTGCCAGCAGTGATTATCCGGGGAGCCAGCCCCAGCATTTT,CASSDYPGSQPQHF
NA,TRBV10-3,TRBJ1-2,TGTGCCATCAGTGAACGCGACCTTTACTATGGCTACACCTTC,CAISERDLYYGYTF
TRBD1,TRBV28,TRBJ1-5,TGTGCCAGCAGTTTCCGACAGGGGGCTAATCAGCCCCAGCATTTT,CASSFRQGANQPQHF
TRBD1,TRBV28,TRBJ1-5,TGTGCCAGCAGTTTTATCAGGGGGCAAAGCTGGCCCCAGCATTTT,CASSFIRGQSWPQHF
NA,TRBV2,TRBJ1-6,TGTGCCAGCAGTGCAATAGGGGCGGGCAATTCACCCCTCCACTTT,CASSAIGAGNSPLHF
NA,TRBV2,TRBJ1-6,TGTGCCAGCAAATATCAGGGTATGGGTTCACCCCTCCACTTT,CASKYQGMGSPLHF
NA,TRBV29-1,TRBJ2-7,TGCAGCGTTGAATATGATCCAGGGGCCGAGCAGTACTTC,CSVEYDPGAEQYF
NA,TRBV10-3,TRBJ1-2,TGTGCCATCAGTGAGTCGAACCGGGACACCCCCCCCACCTTC,CAISESNRDTPPTF
NA,TRBV27,TRBJ2-1,TGTGCCAGCAGTTTTAGTCCGAGGGGTGAGCAGTTCTTC,CASSFSPRGEQFF
NA,TRBV5-1,TRBJ1-3,TGCGCCAGCAGGACGAGCTCTGGAAACACCATATATTTT,CASRTSSGNTIYF